This T cell receptor (beta chain) is from a study of cytomegalovirus exposure and HLA in healthy donors. In this sample, this clone turned up once. Its antigen is currently unknown. This PCR relied on a set of 60 Vbeta primers and 13 Jbeta primers. The protocol was immunoSEQ multiplex PCR, while the TCRdb copy is restricted to in-frame clones and leaves out a portion. The sample has about 140,000 clones, 77% seen once. Study-wide results and caveats: TCR beta sequences reportedly predicted the HLA-A and HLA-B alleles of most subjects accurately. The authors judged a highly shared variant cluster likely a sequencing artifact. TCR beta V- and J-gene trimming was later associated with a missense DCLRE1C variant. There were a few CMV-associated chains whose specificity for CMV antigens was confirmed in vitro.

This clonotype was sampled from a male donor in good health and CMV-seronegative. Input material: PBMCs.

As DNA, the CDR3 is TGTGCCAGCAGCCCGTCGAGGGCCGCTAATGAAAAACTGTTTTTT. Protein sequence: CASSPSRAANEKLFF. This sequence joins TRBV7-6 and TRBJ1-4; D gene uncertain. Trimming stripped 5 bases from V and 3 bases from J, with 13 bases between. The CDR3 length is 15 residues. The germline V gene has CDR1 SGHVS and CDR2 FNYEAQ.